The sequence of this TCR beta chain was determined in a study of beta chain features in type 1 diabetes. CDR1 and CDR2 from the germline V gene are SGHRS and YFSETQ. The CDR3 runs to 14 residues. With 1 base removed from V and 3 bases from J, the gap between germline ends came to 8 bases. All of the isolated RNA was reverse transcribed, so expressed TCRB transcripts were sequenced. Produced via immunoSEQ multiplex PCR; TCRdb's table is partial and in-frame only. Of over 700,000 clones detected, 15% to 20% appear once; the ten largest clones hold 0.023%. This rearrangement joins TRBV5-1 to TRBJ2-4; D ambiguous. Input material: naive CD4+ T cells from blood. The source of this sequence is a woman aged 18-29 years in good health. CDR3 coding DNA: TGCGCCAGCAGCTTGAATCAGAACAAAAACATTCAGTACTTC. Translation: CASSLNQNKNIQYF.